There are many counts of the clone carrying this TCR beta chain. Its matching antigen is unknown. V shed 4 bases and J shed 3 bases, with 4 bases lying between them. Germline CDR1 reads MNHEY; CDR2 reads SVGAGI. The CDR3 has 12 amino acids. The data stem from a study of neurological immune-mediated disorders. Findings and caveats of the study: In HTLV-1-associated myelopathy, TCR clonal expansion was greatest, whereas multiple sclerosis had the least, falling below healthy controls. Expanded clones shared no identical CDR3 amino acid sequences across subjects, which suggested private TCR-beta repertoires in all groups. One related-CDR3 cluster, which may be a signature, held the repertoires of 18 of 34 multiple sclerosis patients after phylogenetic grouping.

TCRdb independently ran MiXCR on the 5' RACE reads; one entry per CDR3 protein. The sample has 50,000 to 80,000 distinct CDR3 sequences; around 3.1% are singletons. The sequenced sample consisted of PBMCs. The chain links TRBV6-5 to TRBJ1-5; D unresolved. This clonotype originated in a man aged 40-50 years with multiple sclerosis. The CDR3 DNA is TGTGCCAGCAGTTCCGTCAATCAGCCCCAGCATTTT. As protein: CASSSVNQPQHF.